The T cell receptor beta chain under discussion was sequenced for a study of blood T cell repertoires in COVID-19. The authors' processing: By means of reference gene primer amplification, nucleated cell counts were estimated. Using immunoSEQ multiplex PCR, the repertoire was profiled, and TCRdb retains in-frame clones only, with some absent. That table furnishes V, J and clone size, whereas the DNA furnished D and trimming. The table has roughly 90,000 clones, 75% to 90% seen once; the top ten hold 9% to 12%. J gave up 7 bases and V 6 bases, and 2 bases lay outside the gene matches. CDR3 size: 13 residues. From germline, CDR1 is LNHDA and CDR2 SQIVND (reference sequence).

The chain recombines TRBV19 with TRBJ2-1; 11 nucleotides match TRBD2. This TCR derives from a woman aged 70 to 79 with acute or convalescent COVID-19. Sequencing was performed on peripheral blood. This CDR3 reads CASRLAGVNEQFF. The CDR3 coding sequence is TGTGCCAGTAGACTAGCGGGGGTAAATGAGCAGTTCTTC.